This record covers a single T cell receptor (beta chain). These data originate in a study of blood T cell repertoires in COVID-19. The method was immunoSEQ multiplex PCR; TCRdb's version includes in-frame clones alone and lacks a portion of them. The repertoire consists of 250,000 to 300,000 clones, with 75% to 90% occurring once and the leading ten covering around an eighth. CDR1 is SNHLY and CDR2 is FYNNEI in the germline V gene. V was pared by 2 bases and J by 6 bases, with 11 bases between. This CDR3 spans 15 amino acids. The V call is TRBV2, the J call TRBJ2-6, with D maybe TRBD1 (6 bases). The origin of this receptor is a woman in her sixties with acute or convalescent COVID-19. Material: peripheral blood. The CDR3 DNA reads TGTGCCAGCAGTGAACAGGGGTATAAGGCCAACGTCCTGACTTTC. It yields the protein CASSEQGYKANVLTF.